This T cell receptor beta chain was sequenced in a study of blood T cells in healthy people across ages. General study findings and limits: Both higher diversity and more naive CD4+ cells marked long-lived donors when set against aged donors.

About this clonotype: As yet, its antigen is unknown.

A J-beta primer mix and a sample-barcoded 5' primer were used in a second PCR of roughly 6 to 12 cycles. TCRdb recomputed calls from the 5' RACE reads with MiXCR, one row per CDR3 protein. Among around 1.5 million distinct CDR3 sequences listed, about 35% were seen once. Trimming left V 2 bases short and J 3 bases short, with 11 bases between. The CDR3 consists of 15 residues. The rearrangement joins TRBV12-3 or TRBV12-4 to TRBJ2-1; weak D call: TRBD2 (5 bases). The receptor comes from a woman aged 30 to 39 in good health. The sample consisted of blood. The DNA of the CDR3 is TGTGCCAGCAGTTTATCACTAGTGGACTACAATGAGCAGTTCTTC. This sequence encodes CASSLSLVDYNEQFF.